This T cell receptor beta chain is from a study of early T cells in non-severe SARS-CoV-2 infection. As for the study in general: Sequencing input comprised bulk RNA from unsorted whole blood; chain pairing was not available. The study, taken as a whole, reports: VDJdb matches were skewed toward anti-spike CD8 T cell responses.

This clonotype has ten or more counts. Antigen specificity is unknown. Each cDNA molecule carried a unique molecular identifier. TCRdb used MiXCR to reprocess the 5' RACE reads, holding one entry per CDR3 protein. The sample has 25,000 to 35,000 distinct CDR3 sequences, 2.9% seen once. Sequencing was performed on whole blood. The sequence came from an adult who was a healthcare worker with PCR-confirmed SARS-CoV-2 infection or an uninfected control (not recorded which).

CDR3 in amino acids: CASRLPWGIYGYTF. In DNA, the CDR3 is TGTGCAAGTCGCTTACCCTGGGGGATCTATGGCTACACCTTC. The chain employs TRBV12-2 and TRBJ1-2; TRBD1 is the table's D call, not checked against the DNA. TRBV12-2 is labeled a pseudogene. The CDR3 has 14 amino acids.